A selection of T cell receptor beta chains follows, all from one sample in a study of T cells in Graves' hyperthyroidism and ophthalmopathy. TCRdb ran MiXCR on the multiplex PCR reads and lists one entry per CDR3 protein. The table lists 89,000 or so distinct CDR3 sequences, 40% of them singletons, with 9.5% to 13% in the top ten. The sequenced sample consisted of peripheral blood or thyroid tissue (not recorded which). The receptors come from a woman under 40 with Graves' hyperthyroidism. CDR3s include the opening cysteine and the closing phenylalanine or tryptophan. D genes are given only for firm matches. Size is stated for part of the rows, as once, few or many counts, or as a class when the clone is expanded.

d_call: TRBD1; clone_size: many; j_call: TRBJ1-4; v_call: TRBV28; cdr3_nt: TGTGCCAGCAGTTTATGGGGACAGAATGAAAAACTGTTTTTT; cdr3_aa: CASSLWGQNEKLFF
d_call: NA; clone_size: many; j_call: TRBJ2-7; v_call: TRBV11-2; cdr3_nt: TGTGCCAGCAGCTATTCCCCGCCGAGTAACGAGCAGTACTTC; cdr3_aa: CASSYSPPSNEQYF
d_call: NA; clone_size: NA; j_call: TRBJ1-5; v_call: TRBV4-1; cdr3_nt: TGCGCTAGCAGGCAAGATGAGGGAGACTATCAGCCCCAGCATTTT; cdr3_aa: CASRQDEGDYQPQHF
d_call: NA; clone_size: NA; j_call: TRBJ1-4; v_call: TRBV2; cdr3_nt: TGCGCCAGCAGTCAGAGGAGGGATGGCGATGAAAAACTGTTTTTT; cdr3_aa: CASSQRRDGDEKLFF
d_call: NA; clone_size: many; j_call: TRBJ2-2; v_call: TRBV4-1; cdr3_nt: TGCGCCAGCAGCCCCCTGATCGAGGGCACCGGGGAGCTGTTTTTT; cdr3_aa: CASSPLIEGTGELFF
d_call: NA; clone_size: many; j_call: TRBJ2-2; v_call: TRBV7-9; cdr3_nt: TGTGCCAGCAGCCGAGGGGGGTCGAACACCGGGGAGCTGTTTTTT; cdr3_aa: CASSRGGSNTGELFF
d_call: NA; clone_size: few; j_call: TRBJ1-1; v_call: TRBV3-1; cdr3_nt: TGTGCCAGCACCCTGGGCGCACTGAACACTGAAGCTTTCTTT; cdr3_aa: CASTLGALNTEAFF
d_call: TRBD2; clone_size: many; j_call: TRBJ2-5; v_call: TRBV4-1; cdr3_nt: TGCGCCAGCAGCCAAGGACTAGCGGGAGGCCGCCAAGAGACCCAGTACTTC; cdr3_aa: CASSQGLAGGRQETQYF
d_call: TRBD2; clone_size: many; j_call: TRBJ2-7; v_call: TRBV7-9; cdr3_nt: TGTGCCAGCAGCTTACCAGCGGGAGGGCCTTACGAGCAGTACTTC; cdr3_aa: CASSLPAGGPYEQYF
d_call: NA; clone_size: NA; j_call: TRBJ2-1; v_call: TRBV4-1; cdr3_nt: TGCGCCAGCAGCCAAAGTAGTGTTCGCGAGCAGTTCTTC; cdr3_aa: CASSQSSVREQFF
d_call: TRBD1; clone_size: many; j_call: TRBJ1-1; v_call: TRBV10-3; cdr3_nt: TGTGCCATCAGGACTACGACAGGGACGGTTGAGAACACTGAAGCTTTCTTT; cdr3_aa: CAIRTTTGTVENTEAFF
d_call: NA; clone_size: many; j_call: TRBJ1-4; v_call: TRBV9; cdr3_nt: TGTGCCAGCAGCCCGAGCTCGGGTCTGAGGGAAAAACTGTTTTTT; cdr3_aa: CASSPSSGLREKLFF